Sequencing of this T cell receptor beta chain was carried out in a study of blood T cell repertoires in COVID-19 (dated by TCRdb to 2019 to 2021). Background on the whole study: The collaborator samples originated in the United States, Italy and Spain and spanned the acute and convalescent phases of COVID-19. Samples came from the ongoing ImmuneRACE study (first 160 participants) plus 1,254 subjects from 6 global collaborators. Where available, HLA class I and class II types were taken from metadata supplied by the sample provider and were not determined by assay-based typing. Nearly every sample came with metadata listing a de-identified subject ID, COVID-19 status, age in years and sex. Subjects who had been exposed to COVID-19, were actively infected with it, or had recovered from it provided the deeply sampled blood TCRbeta repertoires that made up the dataset. A freely available public database, intended as a resource for researchers studying the immune response to SARS-CoV-2, is where the repertoires were released. The prospective study material was composed of cDNA or gDNA derived from T cells, B-cell-depleted T cells, or PBMCs.

CDR1 and CDR2, looked up from the germline V gene, are MNHEY and SVGEGT. V is clipped by 0 bases and J by 8 bases, and the sequence between their germline boundaries is 16 bases long. The CDR3 covers 15 residues, taking in both the cysteine and the phenylalanine. Of all the DNA, just the CDR3 is kept, 45 bases in frame from base 1. TCRbeta CDR3 regions were amplified from genomic DNA using the immunoSEQ Assay, a bias-controlled multiplex PCR. Regarding the original processing steps: Nucleated cell counts per sample were estimated from amplification of reference gene primers within the assay. To quantify the absolute abundance of each unique TCRbeta CDR3 rearrangement, sequence reads were collapsed and filtered. For each sample, productive Simpson clonality was calculated as the square root of Simpson's diversity index over productive rearrangements. Entries here come from immuneACCESS through TCRdb and include only in-frame sequences with V and J called. Some clones fail to appear in such tables; in the studies checked, an unresolved V gene covers under half of the shortfall, and the cause of the remainder is unknown. V and J calls and clone size are given by that table; D and trimming were obtained from the DNA. This sample is represented by 85,000 to 95,000 clones; around 87% of them were singletons. The ten largest clones take up 7.4% of the sample.

As to this clone: The specificity of this receptor is unknown. No base quality information exists; no much larger clone differs at one position.

Overall results and qualifications from the work: The quantity of clinical and demographic metadata differed by source and by participant and was supplied without curation.

The collaborating institutions used their own protocols to collect whole blood in K2EDTA tubes. For TCRbeta analysis, collaborators shipped samples in one of three forms: frozen whole blood, isolated PBMCs, or DNA extracted from either of those sample types. The source of this sequence is a human donor with acute or convalescent COVID-19. The donor label of this sample is uncertain. Recombination linked TRBV6-2 or TRBV6-3 to TRBJ1-1; TRBD1 could be the D gene, as 6 bases match. The sequenced material came from peripheral blood. The DNA is TGTGCCAGCAGTTACTCGGACAGTGGTGTAACCGAAGCTTTCTTT. It encodes CASSYSDSGVTEAFF.